This T cell receptor beta chain was identified during a study of ipilimumab plus nivolumab after autologous stem cell transplantation. The overall study: Median doses per patient: roughly 5 ipilimumab, 8 or 9 nivolumab. The myeloma cohort included high-risk transplant-naive patients and patients relapsing within 3 years of a first autologous transplant.

TCRdb keeps only in-frame clones here, not all; method: immunoSEQ multiplex PCR. The data hold about 43,000 clones, with about 88% observed a single time. Checkpoint therapy with ipilimumab 1 mg/kg began 14 to 28 days after transplant. Patients got 3 mg/kg IV nivolumab weeks 1, 4, 7, 10, then biweekly through week 26. The germline CDR1 and CDR2 sequences are SQVTM and ANQGSEA. This CDR3 has 11 residues. V shed 7 bases and J shed 2 bases, with 9 bases lying between them. Sequenced here: PBMCs, sampled in a trial of ipilimumab plus nivolumab as post-transplant consolidation. The clonotype was recovered from a male donor with multiple myeloma. This chain uses TRBV29-1 with TRBJ2-7; D call uncertain. The CDR3 nucleotides are TGCAGCGCGCGGTGGGCCTACGAGCAGTACTTC. Its translation is CSARWAYEQYF.